This T cell receptor beta chain is drawn from a study of blood T cell repertoires in COVID-19. As for the study in general: COVID-19 samples, acute and convalescent, were from the United States, Italy and Spain.

Germline V gene data show CDR1 as MNHEY and CDR2 as SMNVEV (reference sequence). The CDR3 sequence is 15 residues long. V dropped 6 bases and J dropped 10 bases, with 19 bases sitting between them. Per the original data handling: Amplifying reference gene primers gave estimates of nucleated cell counts. Clones were read by immunoSEQ multiplex PCR, and TCRdb kept only the in-frame ones, dropping some. V and J calls and clone size are those listed in that table; D and trimming were worked out from the DNA. The sample carries 150,000 to 200,000 clones, approximately 84% recorded once. Cohorts were based on clinical histories the participants reported. What the recovered Cohort 3 donors had was two negative PCRs, clearance, or symptom resolution.

The sample consisted of PBMCs or T cells enriched from blood (not recorded which). The genes are TRBV27 and TRBJ1-6, with D possibly being TRBD1 (5 bases). The source is a man aged 50 to 59 who had recovered from COVID-19. The CDR3 DNA is TGTGCCAGCAGCTGGGACTCGGGTGGACGGTCACCCCTCCACTTT. Encoded protein: CASSWDSGGRSPLHF.